This T cell receptor beta chain is from a study of cytomegalovirus exposure and HLA in healthy donors. From germline, CDR1 is KGHSH and CDR2 LQKENI. Deletions cut 6 bases from V and 6 bases from J, with 11 bases between. This CDR3 comprises 12 residues. Repertoires were generated with immunoSEQ multiplex PCR, while TCRdb's copy carries only in-frame clones and drops some. The repertoire includes more than 85,000 clones, almost 90% of them detected once, and approximately 2% sits in the top ten. A word on this clone: Its target is unknown.

Study results and limitations: Most TCR sequences were uncommon, yet certain public TCRs appeared in many donors. Some TCR beta chains (more than 150 of them) were listed as cytomegalovirus-associated.

The clonotype was recovered from a woman aged 18-30 years in good health and CMV-seronegative. This chain links TRBV18 with TRBJ1-2; D gene unclear. The material sequenced was PBMCs. In DNA form, the CDR3 reads TGTGCCAGCTCCGCCAGGTTGGATGGCTACACCTTC. The encoded protein is CASSARLDGYTF.